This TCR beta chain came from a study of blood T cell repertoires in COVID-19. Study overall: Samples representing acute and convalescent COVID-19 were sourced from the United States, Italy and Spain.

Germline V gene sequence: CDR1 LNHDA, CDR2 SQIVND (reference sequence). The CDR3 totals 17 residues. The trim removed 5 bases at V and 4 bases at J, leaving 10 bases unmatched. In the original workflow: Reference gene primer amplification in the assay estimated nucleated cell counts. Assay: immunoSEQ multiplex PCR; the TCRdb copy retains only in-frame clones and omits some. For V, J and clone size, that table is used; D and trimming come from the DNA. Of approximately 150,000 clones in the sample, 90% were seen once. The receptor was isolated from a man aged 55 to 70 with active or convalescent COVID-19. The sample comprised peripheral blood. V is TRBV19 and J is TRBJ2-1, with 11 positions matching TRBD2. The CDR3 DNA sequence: TGTGCCAGTAGTTCGCGACCGGGACTAGCGGAATACAATGAGCAGTTCTTC. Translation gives CASSSRPGLAEYNEQFF.